One and the same sample provided the 12 T cell receptor beta chains below, sequenced in a study of response to subunit inactivated influenza vaccine. One entry per CDR3 protein, called by TCRdb with MiXCR from the RT-PCR reads. This table has about 190,000 distinct CDR3 sequences, around an eighth appearing once. The specimen was CD8+ T cells sorted from PBMCs, collected 4 to 6 days after vaccination. The receptors were gathered from a man in his fifties or sixties who received an inactivated influenza vaccine.

This clonotype showed up just a few times. The chain uses TRBV2 and TRBJ1-2; a weak D match, TRBD1 (6 bases). Per the germline V gene, CDR1 is SNHLY and CDR2 is FYNNEI. The CDR3 is 15 residues long. V dropped 6 bases and J dropped 3 bases, with 17 bases sitting between them. The CDR3 sequence: CASRSPTGKDYGYTF. CDR3 bases: TGTGCCAGCAGGTCCCCTACAGGGAAGGACTATGGCTACACCTTC.

The chain recombines TRBV19 with TRBJ2-5; no clear D gene. This CDR3 region has 13 residues. Deletions cut 3 bases from V and 5 bases from J, with 10 bases between. Germline V gene sequence: CDR1 LNHDA, CDR2 SQIVND (reference sequence). CDR3 DNA: TGTGCCAGTAGTATGTGGGGTTTGGAGACCCAGTACTTC. It translates to CASSMWGLETQYF.

This clonotype has just a few counts. V is TRBV4-2 and J is TRBJ2-7, with D unresolved. Germline V lookup: CDR1 LGHNA, CDR2 YNFKEQ. The CDR3 extends over 14 amino acids. The V end was cut by 3 bases, the J end by 3 bases, with 12 bases between. CDR3 region: CASSQRTDGYEQYF. The CDR3 DNA is TGTGCCAGCAGCCAGCGGACGGACGGCTACGAGCAGTACTTC.

This clonotype has more than one count but fewer than ten. This rearrangement joins TRBV29-1 to TRBJ2-1, with TRBD1 matching over 7 bases. This CDR3 region has 13 residues. Unmatched junction bases numbered 6, after V lost 8 bases and J lost 2 bases. Germline V gene sequence: CDR1 SQVTM, CDR2 ANQGSEA. The CDR3 is CSLSTGTYNEQFF. CDR3 coding DNA: TGCAGCCTCTCGACAGGGACCTACAATGAGCAGTTCTTC.

This clonotype was seen a handful of times. The chain has TRBV6-2 or TRBV6-3 and TRBJ2-1; 11 positions agree with TRBD2. The germline CDR1 and CDR2 sequences are MNHEY and SVGEGT. The length of the CDR3 is 16 residues. With V trimmed by 5 bases and J by 6 bases, 9 bases remained unmatched. Here the CDR3 DNA reads TGTGCCAGCAGTCAGCTTAGCGGGAGGGCCGGCAATGAGCAGTTCTTC. It specifies CASSQLSGRAGNEQFF.

CDR3 amino acids: CASSQELVVGRYEQYF. The CDR3 DNA reads TGCGCCAGCAGCCAAGAACTTGTAGTCGGCAGGTACGAGCAGTACTTC. This sequence joins TRBV4-3 and TRBJ2-7; unclear D gene. Germline V gene sequence: CDR1 LGHNA, CDR2 YSLEER. The CDR3 totals 16 residues. Between the trimmed V and J ends, which lost 0 bases and 4 bases, there was a span of 16 bases.

The rearrangement joins TRBV9 to TRBJ2-1; 9 nucleotides align to TRBD2. Germline-derived CDR1 and CDR2 are SGDLS and YYNGEE. With 0 bases clipped from V and 3 bases from J, the junction kept 4 bases outside the gene matches. CDR3 length: 16 amino acids. The CDR3 loop reads CASSVGLAGYYNEQFF. CDR3 in DNA: TGTGCCAGCAGCGTAGGGCTAGCGGGATACTACAATGAGCAGTTCTTC.

This clonotype occurred a few times. This chain links TRBV7-9 with TRBJ2-1; the D gene is possibly TRBD1 (6 bases). V was trimmed by 1 base and J by 2 bases, leaving 6 bases between them. Germline CDR1 is SEHNR and CDR2 is FQNEAQ (reference sequence). This CDR3 is 14 amino acids long. The CDR3 bases are TGTGCCAGCAGCTTAGGGACAGCCTACAATGAGCAGTTCTTC. Protein: CASSLGTAYNEQFF.

This clonotype was picked up many times. This chain connects TRBV12-3 or TRBV12-4 to TRBJ2-1; D may be TRBD2 (5 bases). V was cut by 4 bases and J by 5 bases, with 9 bases left in between. The CDR3 spans 13 residues. The CDR3 loop reads CASSSGINNEQFF. CDR3 bases: TGTGCCAGCAGTTCGGGGATCAACAATGAGCAGTTCTTC.

The chain carries TRBV18 and TRBJ2-6, with 10 bases matching TRBD1. J was trimmed by 0 bases and V by 1 base; bases with no gene match: 3. The CDR3 loop spans 18 amino acids. Germline V gives CDR1 KGHSH, CDR2 LQKENI. The CDR3 DNA follows: TGTGCCAGCTCACCACGGGACAGGGGCACCTCTGGGGCCAACGTCCTGACTTTC. Translation gives CASSPRDRGTSGANVLTF.

Notes on this clonotype: One end of the junction does not line up with germline, which may come from a read error. CDR3 sequence (DNA): TGCGCCAGCAGCCCAGGACTGACCTCCTACAATGAGCTGTTCTTC. This gives the protein CASSPGLTSYNELFF. The chain employs TRBV4-1 and TRBJ2-1; D is perhaps TRBD2 (5 bases). The germline V gene has CDR1 MGHRA and CDR2 YSYEKL. There are 15 residues in the CDR3.

This clonotype has a handful of counts. This rearrangement joins TRBV30 to TRBJ2-7; D gene unclear. Trimming removed 5 bases from V and 3 bases from J, with 11 bases in between. Germline V gives CDR1 GTSNPN, CDR2 SVGIG (reference sequence). The CDR3 covers 12 residues. The CDR3 loop is CAWQELGYEQYF. The CDR3, as DNA: TGTGCCTGGCAAGAACTGGGCTACGAGCAGTACTTC. The whole variable domain, remainder taken from reference TRBV30 and TRBJ2-7, is SQTIHQWPATLVQPVGSPLSLECTVEGTSNPNLYWYRQAAGRGLQLLFYSVGIGQISSEVPQNLSASRPQDRQFILSSKKLLLSDSGFYLCAWQELGYEQYFGPGTRLTVT.